Given below is one T cell receptor beta chain in context. How the authors handled the data: It was from reference gene primer amplification that nucleated cell counts were estimated. Using immunoSEQ multiplex PCR, the repertoire was profiled, and TCRdb retains in-frame clones only, with some absent. That table is the source of V, J and clone size, and D and trimming were worked out from the DNA. The sample lists under 350,000 clones; about 89% were seen once. The data originate from a study of blood T cell repertoires in COVID-19. Turning to the study itself: Sites across the United States, Italy and Spain contributed samples from acute and convalescent COVID-19. T cells, B-cell-depleted T cells, or PBMCs provided the cDNA or gDNA that served as material.

V lost 3 bases to trimming and J lost 0 bases, with 9 bases between them. Looked up from germline, CDR1 is GTSNPN and CDR2 is SVGIG (reference sequence). This CDR3 has 13 residues. This TCR derives from a man in his fifties with acute or convalescent COVID-19. The material sequenced was peripheral blood. The chain uses TRBV30 and TRBJ2-7; D remains unclear. The CDR3: CAWRPLSSYEQYF. As DNA, the CDR3 is TGTGCCTGGAGGCCACTTAGCTCCTACGAGCAGTACTTC.